This T cell receptor (beta chain) came from a study of a mutant IDH1 vaccine in newly diagnosed glioma (dated by TCRdb to the early 2020s). For the study in its entirety: Vaccination was initiated 4-6 weeks after radiotherapy alone, or concurrently with temozolomide cycles in the chemotherapy-containing groups. The week-35 safety follow-up was designated visit V12, and the week-47 end of study was designated visit V13. Before enrollment, most patients had been given radiochemotherapy with temozolomide as standard therapy, while the rest had received either radiotherapy alone or temozolomide alone. Peripheral blood was drawn at six visits: V03 (baseline), V05, V07, V10, V12 and V13. Longitudinal TCRB deep sequencing was done for 25 to 30 treated patients, wherever samples were available for exploratory analyses. The 30 to 40 treated patients were approximately 60% male and roughly 40% female, with a mean age of roughly 40 years. Here is what the overall study found, with its caveats: Across multiple MHC alleles, vaccine-induced immune responses were seen in 93.3% of patients. Pseudoprogression appeared unrelated to alterations in the top peripheral T cell clonotypes detected by TCRB sequencing. Availability determined which PBMC samples were chosen for TCRB deep sequencing. According to the authors, sample limitations meant that analyses of patient blood samples could not be reproduced.

This clone has only a few counts. Its antigen remains unidentified. Qualities for individual bases were not recorded, and no much larger clone is one base off. Taken with the paper, the label for time point translates to: week 35, safety follow-up. Each vaccine dose, consisting of 300 ug of a 20-mer mutant IDH1 peptide in Montanide, was administered subcutaneously with topical imiquimod. Eight vaccinations were administered to patients in weeks 1, 3, 5, 7, 11, 15, 19 and 23, corresponding to visits V03 through V10. All donors had newly diagnosed IDH1-mutant astrocytomas of WHO grade 3 or 4 that showed loss of nuclear ATRX. The samples were drawn from NOA16, a multicentre, single-arm, open-label phase I trial in Germany that tested a mutant IDH1 peptide vaccine in humans for the first time. Genomic DNA for TCRB sequencing was isolated from EDTA blood with the DNeasy Blood and Tissue Kit. Library generation was performed with the immunoSEQ multiplex PCR assay. Rearranged TCR beta chain sequences were amplified with the hsTCRB Kit following the manufacturer's protocol. An Illumina MiSeq was used to sequence the TCRB libraries. The paper's processing steps were these. Demultiplexing, trimming and gene mapping were performed with the kit vendor's proprietary platform. Sourced from immuneACCESS, this table was stored by TCRdb with only in-frame sequences that have V and J called. A share of the clones is absent; for the studies checked, an unresolved V gene accounts for under half, and the remainder has no known explanation. The V and J calls and the clone size are those of that table, but D and trimming were determined from the DNA. The sample yields around 32,000 clones; approximately 78% were counted once. The ten largest account for around 7% of the sample.

According to the germline V gene, CDR1 reads MNHEY and CDR2 reads SVGAGI. From the cysteine through the phenylalanine, the CDR3 covers 13 amino acids. The retained sequence is limited to the CDR3, 39 bases, with the frame set at the first base. Between the V and J ends, shortened by 6 bases and 5 bases respectively, the junction contains 11 bases. The material sequenced was PBMCs, taken from a glioma patient whose treatment included an IDH1 peptide vaccine. The chain was built from TRBV6-5 and TRBJ1-5; the D gene lacks a confident call. This sequence was found in a young woman with glioma. The DNA reads as follows: TGTGCCAGCAGACCCGGTGGGGATCAGCCCCAGCATTTT. The encoded protein is CASRPGGDQPQHF.